The 6 T cell receptor beta chains in this list originate from one sample, sequenced in a study of cytomegalovirus exposure and HLA in healthy donors. Only in-frame clones appear in the TCRdb table, and some are missing; sequencing was by immunoSEQ multiplex PCR. The sample yields roughly 56,000 clones, about 94% seen once. The specimen was PBMCs. These receptors all come from a man between 18 and 29 years old in good health and CMV-seronegative.

The genes are TRBV11-2 and TRBJ1-5, with D tentatively TRBD1 (5 bases). V was shortened by 5 bases and J by 6 bases, with 11 bases between the two germline ends. CDR3 size: 13 residues. Germline loops: CDR1 SGHAT, CDR2 FQNNGV. The chain's CDR3 is CASSAGGGQPQHF. The CDR3 DNA follows: TGTGCCAGCAGCGCCGGGGGGGGTCAGCCCCAGCATTTT.

The rearrangement joins TRBV4-2 to TRBJ2-2; D possibly corresponds to TRBD2 (5 bases). The CDR3 has 16 amino acids. Germline V gives CDR1 LGHNA, CDR2 YNFKEQ. Trimming cost V 0 bases and J 2 bases, with 10 bases left between them. CDR3 residues: CASSQEWRTNTGELFF. The CDR3 DNA reads TGTGCCAGCAGCCAAGAATGGCGGACTAACACCGGGGAGCTGTTTTTT.

The gene calls are TRBV15 and TRBJ1-1, with 7 bases fitting TRBD1. Germline lookup yields CDR1 LNHNV and CDR2 YYDKDF (reference sequence). There are 15 residues in the CDR3. V was pared by 5 bases and J by 3 bases, with 9 bases of the junction left unmatched. The CDR3 nucleotides are TGTGCCACCAGCCTTAGACAGGGTGGGGACACTGAAGCTTTCTTT. Protein: CATSLRQGGDTEAFF. The full variable domain, completed using reference TRBV15 and TRBJ1-1, is DAMVIQNPRYQVTQFGKPVTLSCSQTLNHNVMYWYQQKSSQAPKLLFHYYDKDFNNEADTPDNFQSRRPNTSFCFLDIRSPGLGDTAMYLCATSLRQGGDTEAFFGQGTRLTVV.

This clone has a single count. The chain uses TRBV30 and TRBJ2-3; 10 bases fit TRBD2. Germline-derived CDR1 and CDR2 are GTSNPN and SVGIG (reference sequence). Trimming took 5 bases from V and 4 from J; bases not matched to a gene: 6. The CDR3 loop spans 14 amino acids. The CDR3 sequence is CAWGLSGGADTQYF. The CDR3 DNA sequence: TGTGCCTGGGGCCTCAGCGGGGGGGCAGATACGCAGTATTTT. Supplemented by reference TRBV30 and TRBJ2-3, the full variable domain reads SQTIHQWPATLVQPVGSPLSLECTVEGTSNPNLYWYRQAAGRGLQLLFYSVGIGQISSEVPQNLSASRPQDRQFILSSKKLLLSDSGFYLCAWGLSGGADTQYFGPGTRLTVL.

The V and J genes are TRBV19 and TRBJ1-2, with 10 bases fitting TRBD1. Germline assignment: CDR1 LNHDA and CDR2 SQIVND (reference sequence). J gave up 7 bases and V 10 bases, and 9 bases lay outside the gene matches. The CDR3 has 13 residues. This CDR3 reads CAIADRGLSGYTF. Written as DNA, the CDR3 is TGTGCCATCGCCGACAGGGGGCTTAGTGGCTACACCTTC.

The chain joins TRBV14 to TRBJ2-7, with D tentatively TRBD2 (5 bases). With 1 base removed from V and 4 bases from J, the gap between germline ends came to 14 bases. CDR1 is SGHDN and CDR2 is FVKESK in the germline V gene. This CDR3 contains 15 residues. Written as DNA, the CDR3 is TGTGCCAGCAGCCAAGTTGGCAGCGGACCTTACGAGCAGTACTTC. Amino acid sequence: CASSQVGSGPYEQYF.